These 13 T cell receptor beta chains came from one sample sequenced in a study of T-cell memory formation after mild COVID-19. Each CDR3 protein is one row after TCRdb ran MiXCR on the 5' RACE reads. The sample lists about 450,000 distinct CDR3 sequences, less than 25% occurring once. Sequencing was done on a sample of PBMCs or a T cell subset sorted from them (not recorded which). The receptor set was obtained from an adult woman who had mild COVID-19 (a few samples of this study predate the infection). Cell type and time point are not known.

This clonotype was counted between two and nine times. The chain is built from TRBV30 and TRBJ2-1; D unclear. Per the germline V gene, CDR1 is GTSNPN and CDR2 is SVGIG (reference sequence). The CDR3 sequence is 9 residues long. V lost 7 bases and J lost 8, with 6 bases in between. CDR3 residues: CALDHEQFF. The DNA for the CDR3 is TGTGCCTTGGACCATGAGCAGTTCTTC.

The gene calls are TRBV7-3 and TRBJ2-1, with 9 bases aligning to TRBD2. The germline V gene encodes CDR1 SGHTA and CDR2 FQGTGA. The CDR3 is 15 amino acids. Trimming took 2 bases from V and 8 from J; bases not matched to a gene: 7. CDR3 loop: CASSLRAGGIHEQFF. The CDR3 DNA follows: TGTGCCAGCAGCTTACGAGCGGGGGGTATCCATGAGCAGTTCTTC.

In this sample, this clonotype turned up a few times. The rearrangement links TRBV2 to TRBJ2-6; D may be TRBD1 (5 bases). CDR3 size: 15 residues. The germline gives CDR1 SNHLY, CDR2 FYNNEI. V gave up 6 bases and J gave up 2 bases, with 11 bases separating them. The CDR3 region is CASSPTGPGANVLTF. The CDR3 region has the DNA TGTGCCAGCAGCCCCACAGGCCCTGGGGCCAACGTCCTGACTTTC.

This chain uses TRBV9 with TRBJ2-2; D is possibly TRBD1 (5 bases). This CDR3 has 15 amino acids. Trimming left V 0 bases short and J 4 bases short, with 10 bases between. Germline assignment: CDR1 SGDLS and CDR2 YYNGEE. Here the CDR3 reads CASSVAGFGTGELFF. DNA of the CDR3: TGTGCCAGCAGCGTAGCAGGGTTCGGCACCGGGGAGCTGTTTTTT. Full variable domain (missing parts from reference TRBV9 and TRBJ2-2): DSGVTQTPKHLITATGQRVTLRCSPRSGDLSVYWYQQSLDQGLQFLIQYYNGEERAKGNILERFSAQQFPDLHSELNLSSLELGDSALYFCASSVAGFGTGELFFGEGSRLTVL.

This clonotype has more than one count but fewer than ten. The V gene is TRBV6-5, the J gene TRBJ1-6; the D gene is possibly TRBD1 (5 bases). With 0 bases removed from V and 7 bases from J, the gap between germline ends came to 13 bases. CDR3 size: 16 residues. Germline V CDR1 and CDR2: MNHEY, SVGAGI. DNA for the CDR3: TGTGCCAGCAGTTACTCGTTTGGGGCGGCCAATTCACCCCTCCACTTT. Amino acid sequence: CASSYSFGAANSPLHF.

The rearrangement joins TRBV20-1 to TRBJ1-1; 7 nucleotides agree with TRBD1. The CDR3 sequence is 12 residues long. The junction had 8 bases not matched to a gene; V was cut back by 6 bases and J by 7 bases. Germline loops: CDR1 DFQATT, CDR2 SNEGSKA (reference sequence). CDR3 DNA sequence: TGCAGTGCCCCCAGGGGGACAGTTGAAGCTTTCTTT. Translation gives CSAPRGTVEAFF.

This clonotype was seen only a few times. V and J are TRBV6-6 and TRBJ2-6, with no clear D. Germline V gene data show CDR1 as MNHNY and CDR2 as SVGAGI (reference sequence). V gave up 6 bases and J gave up 9 bases, with 3 bases separating them. The CDR3 is 10 residues long. This chain's CDR3 is CASRVNVLTF. The CDR3 nucleotides are TGTGCCAGCAGAGTCAACGTCCTGACTTTC.

This clonotype has more than one count but fewer than ten. This chain connects TRBV7-2 to TRBJ2-5; D unresolved. Looked up from germline, CDR1 is SGHTA and CDR2 is FQGNSA. The CDR3 consists of 11 residues. V dropped 8 bases and J dropped 5 bases, with 9 bases sitting between them. CDR3 DNA sequence: TGTGCCAGCCGCGGCACGGAGACCCAGTACTTC. Translation gives CASRGTETQYF.

This sequence joins TRBV4-2 and TRBJ2-2; TRBD2 is a possible D gene (6 bases). Between the trimmed V and J ends, which lost 2 bases and 3 bases, there was a span of 10 bases. The germline CDR1 and CDR2 sequences are LGHNA and YNFKEQ. CDR3 size: 15 residues. The CDR3 loop reads CASSQREVDTGELFF. Here the CDR3 DNA reads TGTGCCAGCAGCCAAAGGGAGGTTGACACCGGGGAGCTGTTTTTT.

This chain uses TRBV11-2 with TRBJ2-1; 11 bases align to TRBD2. V dropped 0 bases and J dropped 4; count of bases not matched to a gene: 5. The CDR3 consists of 17 residues. Germline CDR1 SGHAT, CDR2 FQNNGV. Here the CDR3 reads CASSLESRTSGYNEQFF. CDR3 sequence (DNA): TGTGCCAGCAGCTTAGAAAGTAGGACTAGCGGGTACAATGAGCAGTTCTTC.

V usage is TRBV11-3 and J usage is TRBJ2-5; 9 nucleotides line up with TRBD2. CDR1 is SGHNT and CDR2 is YENEEA in the germline V gene. V lost 1 base, J lost 5 bases, and 5 bases stayed unmatched. The CDR3 totals 15 residues. CDR3 DNA sequence: TGTGCCAGCAGCTTAGGACTAGCGGATCATGAGACCCAGTACTTC. It specifies CASSLGLADHETQYF.

Only a few counts were recorded for this clonotype. The J gene is TRBJ2-5, the V gene TRBV2; 9 nucleotides match TRBD2. This CDR3 is built from 14 residues. Germline V CDR1 and CDR2: SNHLY, FYNNEI. Unmatched junction bases numbered 3, after V lost 5 bases and J lost 2 bases. In DNA, the CDR3 is TGTGCCAGCAGTAGCGGGAGGCGTCAAGAGACCCAGTACTTC. Translation gives CASSSGRRQETQYF.

The V gene is TRBV5-1, the J gene TRBJ1-4; D not resolved. Germline values: CDR1 SGHRS, CDR2 YFSETQ. Trimming cost V 4 bases and J 5 bases, with 9 bases left between them. This CDR3 has 13 residues. CDR3 DNA: TGCGCCAGCAGCGACGGGAGGAATGAAAAACTGTTTTTT. Protein: CASSDGRNEKLFF.